These T cell receptor beta chains were read from a single sample in a study of breast tumors, draining lymph nodes, adjacent tissues. A single record per CDR3 protein comes from TCRdb applying MiXCR to the multiplex PCR reads. The data hold roughly 21,000 distinct CDR3 sequences, with roughly 45% observed a single time. The specimen was breast tumor tissue. All receptors come from a female donor with breast cancer. Some clones in this sample may be carry-over from other donors' samples. CDR3s include the opening cysteine and the closing phenylalanine or tryptophan. D genes are given only for firm matches.

d_gene,j_gene,v_gene,CDR3aa
TRBD2,TRBJ2-5,TRBV24-1,CATSEAGTSHPSQETQYF
NA,TRBJ1-6,TRBV14,CASSADFYSPLHF
NA,TRBJ1-4,TRBV28,CASRGTDQANEKLFF
NA,TRBJ2-7,TRBV12-3/TRBV12-4,CASRQGKFEQYF
NA,TRBJ1-3,TRBV9,CASSLTSGGSGNTIYF
TRBD1,TRBJ2-5,TRBV2,CASSEDRGGETQYF
NA,TRBJ2-5,TRBV20-1,CSAKSRRGSETQYF
NA,TRBJ2-1,TRBV5-6,CACSPRSAGSYNEQFF
NA,TRBJ2-7,TRBV27,CASRVTSGPYEQYF
NA,TRBJ1-6,TRBV12-3/TRBV12-4,CASTLTNSPLHF
TRBD2,TRBJ2-1,TRBV9,CASSVEGLVGSDPYNEQFF
NA,TRBJ1-2,TRBV9,CASSVEPVGYGYTF
NA,TRBJ1-2,TRBV18,CASALQPERGYTF
TRBD2,TRBJ2-7,TRBV5-5,CASSAGTSGKNEQYF
TRBD2,TRBJ2-1,TRBV4-3,CASSQIAGRVEQFF
NA,TRBJ2-3,TRBV6-1,CASSPGPAAGADTQYF
TRBD1,TRBJ2-7,TRBV18,CASSPDRGGDEQYF
TRBD2,TRBJ2-1,TRBV20-1,CSALGAGLAHNEQFF
TRBD2,TRBJ2-7,TRBV6-2/TRBV6-3,CASSSRGLAGGVYEQYF
NA,TRBJ2-7,TRBV7-3,CASSARLVGGERYF
TRBD2,TRBJ2-1,TRBV29-1,CNILSGGGNEQFF
NA,TRBJ2-2,TRBV6-5,CASSYSFRPETGELFF
NA,TRBJ1-1,TRBV11-2,CASSKEGYSTGAFF
NA,TRBJ1-4,TRBV12-3/TRBV12-4,CASSLGPRIATNEKLFF
NA,TRBJ2-3,TRBV6-5,CASSASLENTQYF
TRBD1,TRBJ1-1,TRBV3-1,CASSQQGAPNTEAFF
TRBD2,TRBJ2-5,TRBV7-7,CASSPRGGETQSF
TRBD2,TRBJ2-5,TRBV30,CAWSGWGGEETQYF
NA,TRBJ1-1,TRBV12-3/TRBV12-4,CANSFTWANTEAFF
NA,TRBJ2-7,TRBV13,CASSLRASDSYEQYF
TRBD1,TRBJ2-7,TRBV7-9,CASPAGQGKYEQYF
NA,TRBJ1-1,TRBV5-6,CASQGGMNTEAFF
TRBD1,TRBJ2-2,TRBV6-5,CASRPPGQLAGELFF
NA,TRBJ2-5,TRBV20-1,CSASGKETQYF
NA,TRBJ1-5,TRBV4-1,CASSQRINQPQHF
NA,TRBJ2-1,TRBV20-1,CSASQMIDEQFF
TRBD2,TRBJ2-3,TRBV10-1,CASSESGSPSTDTQYF
NA,TRBJ2-7,TRBV20-1,CSAPTTSSYEQYF
NA,TRBJ2-3,TRBV20-1,CSARSPGDTQYF
NA,TRBJ1-5,TRBV29-1,CSVVSGINQPQHF
TRBD2,TRBJ2-3,TRBV29-1,CSGGGGTDTQYF
TRBD1,TRBJ1-1,TRBV5-1,CATKGQGRTEAFF
TRBD2,TRBJ2-3,TRBV12-3/TRBV12-4,CASSETSGDTQYF